This T cell receptor beta chain came from a study of blood T cell repertoires in COVID-19 (dated by TCRdb to the early 2020s). As for the study more broadly: The collaborator samples originated in the United States, Italy and Spain and spanned the acute and convalescent phases of COVID-19. The material from the prospective study consisted of cDNA or gDNA derived from T cells, B-cell-depleted T cells, or PBMCs. Deeply sampled blood TCRbeta repertoires from subjects exposed to, actively infected with, or recovered from COVID-19 were included in the dataset. The repertoires were released in a freely available public database meant as a resource for research on the immune response to SARS-CoV-2. Samples were obtained from the ongoing ImmuneRACE study (first 160 participants) and from over 1,000 subjects provided by 6 global collaborators. The sample metadata nearly always contained a de-identified subject ID, COVID-19 status, age in years and sex. HLA class I and class II types, where available, came from metadata supplied by the sample provider rather than from assay-based typing. Paper-wide results and their limitations: The amount of clinical and demographic metadata varied by source and participant and was provided uncurated.

TCRbeta CDR3 regions were amplified from genomic DNA by means of the immunoSEQ Assay, a bias-controlled multiplex PCR. Per the source publication's procedure: Within the assay, amplification of reference gene primers was used to estimate how many nucleated cells each sample contained. Sequence reads were collapsed and filtered to measure the absolute abundance of every unique TCRbeta CDR3 rearrangement. For each sample, productive Simpson clonality was calculated as the square root of Simpson's diversity index over productive rearrangements. Here the immuneACCESS table is served through TCRdb, limited to in-frame sequences with V and J called. Missing clones are a known gap in these copies; in checked studies unresolved V genes cover under half, and the rest lacks a known reason. Clonal size and the V and J genes are those of that table, whereas D and trimming came from the DNA. The sample has 110,000 to 150,000 clones on record, over 65% of them singletons. The leading ten clones occupy over 5% of the sample.

This clone has just a few counts. Its cognate antigen has yet to be identified. No per-base quality is available; no much larger clone lies one base away. The germline V gene supplies CDR1 MNHEY and CDR2 SVGAGI. From the cysteine up to the phenylalanine, the CDR3 has a length of 14 residues. Just the 42-base CDR3 DNA is kept, in frame starting at base 1. A distance of 12 bases separates the germline ends of V and J, which lose 2 bases and 5 bases respectively. Enrolling through a virtual design, the prospective study's participants ranged in age from roughly 18 to 95 years and lived across some 22 United States geographic areas. To assign participants to cohorts, the prospective study relied on clinical history that participants themselves reported in a screening survey and a study questionnaire. Recovered participants in ImmuneRACE Cohort 3 were defined as having two consecutive negative NP/OP PCR tests, clearance from a healthcare professional, or resolution of symptoms. In the prospective study, mobile phlebotomists collected whole blood, serum and a nasopharyngeal or oropharyngeal swab from each participant. Over a roughly 2-month period, participants in the prospective study had the option of providing additional blood draws and questionnaires. Before DNA extraction, blood samples from the prospective study were shipped at room temperature or frozen.

The receptor chain draws on TRBV6-5 and TRBJ1-2; the D gene is not confidently resolved. The sequenced sample consisted of PBMCs or T cells enriched from blood (not recorded which). The receptor's source is a woman between 50 and 59 years old who had recovered from COVID-19. Read as DNA, the sequence is TGTGCCAGCAGTTACAGCGGCACCTTTTATGGCTACACCTTC. Translated, this is CASSYSGTFYGYTF.